These T cell receptor beta chains were read from a single sample in a study of T cells in tuberculosis. Profiling relied on immunoSEQ multiplex PCR, and the TCRdb table lists in-frame clones only, not all of them. This sample has tens of thousands of clones; more than 85% occur once, and the top ten carry over 6.5%. The sample taken for sequencing was PBMCs. The receptors were gathered from a donor aged 10-29 years with latent tuberculosis or without tuberculosis infection. CDR3s include the opening cysteine and the closing phenylalanine or tryptophan. Each record gives: clone size, V gene, D gene, J gene, CDR3 DNA, CDR3 protein. D genes are given only for firm matches. Expanded clones are given a class, and other clones once, few, many or no size at all.

clone_size: few
v_call: TRBV7-2
d_call: NA
j_call: TRBJ2-2
cdr3_nt: TGTGCCAGCAGCTCTCAGGGTCCGACCACCGGGGAGCTGTTTTTT
cdr3_aa: CASSSQGPTTGELFF

clone_size: NA
v_call: TRBV29-1
d_call: NA
j_call: TRBJ1-1
cdr3_nt: TGCAGCGCGCGCCACCCCACAGGAGGGGACACTGAAGCTTTCTTT
cdr3_aa: CSARHPTGGDTEAFF

clone_size: NA
v_call: TRBV5-1
d_call: NA
j_call: TRBJ2-2
cdr3_nt: TGCGCCAGCAGCTTGGGGGCCCGACAGTACACCGGGGAGCTGTTTTTT
cdr3_aa: CASSLGARQYTGELFF

clone_size: NA
v_call: TRBV2
d_call: NA
j_call: TRBJ2-7
cdr3_nt: TGTGCCACTCCCGGCGGGCCTTCCTCCTACGAGCAGTACTTC
cdr3_aa: CATPGGPSSYEQYF

clone_size: NA
v_call: TRBV27
d_call: NA
j_call: TRBJ2-7
cdr3_nt: TGTGCCAGCAGGCCCGCGGCGTCCTACGAGCAGTACTTC
cdr3_aa: CASRPAASYEQYF

clone_size: NA
v_call: TRBV5-1
d_call: NA
j_call: TRBJ1-4
cdr3_nt: TGCGCCAGCAGCTTGTCGGGTACTCGGGAAAAACTGTTTTTT
cdr3_aa: CASSLSGTREKLFF

clone_size: once
v_call: TRBV6-1
d_call: TRBD1
j_call: TRBJ1-1
cdr3_nt: TGTGCCAGCACCCCGTTAGGGGACAGGGGATCTCGAGCTTTCTTT
cdr3_aa: CASTPLGDRGSRAFF

clone_size: NA
v_call: TRBV30
d_call: NA
j_call: TRBJ2-1
cdr3_nt: TGTGCCTGGTGCTTAGAAGGGGGCAATGAGCAGTTCTTC
cdr3_aa: CAWCLEGGNEQFF

clone_size: NA
v_call: TRBV2
d_call: NA
j_call: TRBJ1-6
cdr3_nt: TGTGCCAGCAGGGCGGACGGGGATAATTCACCCCTCCACTTT
cdr3_aa: CASRADGDNSPLHF

clone_size: NA
v_call: TRBV7-2
d_call: NA
j_call: TRBJ1-1
cdr3_nt: TGTGCCAGCAGCTCGGGGACATTTAACACTGAAGCTTTCTTT
cdr3_aa: CASSSGTFNTEAFF

clone_size: once
v_call: TRBV29-1
d_call: TRBD1
j_call: TRBJ2-2
cdr3_nt: TGCAGCGTTGAAGTTTCGGGACAGGGGGCAGACGGGGAGCTGTTTTTT
cdr3_aa: CSVEVSGQGADGELFF

clone_size: NA
v_call: TRBV5-1
d_call: TRBD2
j_call: TRBJ2-7
cdr3_nt: TGCGCCAGCAGCTTGGGGGACTATTACTACGAGCAGTACTTC
cdr3_aa: CASSLGDYYYEQYF

clone_size: NA
v_call: TRBV4-1
d_call: TRBD1
j_call: TRBJ1-4
cdr3_nt: TGCGCCAGCAGCCGGGGACAGGGGGCCCATGCAACTAATGAAAAACTGTTTTTT
cdr3_aa: CASSRGQGAHATNEKLFF

clone_size: NA
v_call: TRBV11-2
d_call: NA
j_call: TRBJ1-2
cdr3_nt: TGTGCCAGCAGCTTAGATCCCAGGGCCTATGGCTACACCTTC
cdr3_aa: CASSLDPRAYGYTF

clone_size: NA
v_call: TRBV25-1
d_call: NA
j_call: TRBJ1-1
cdr3_nt: TGTGCCAGCAGTTCAGTAGAGGAGGGGAGGGCTGAAGCTTTCTTT
cdr3_aa: CASSSVEEGRAEAFF

clone_size: NA
v_call: TRBV7-2
d_call: NA
j_call: TRBJ1-2
cdr3_nt: TGTGCCAGCAGCTCTACCCCGGAGGACCGGTCGAGGGGCTACACCTTC
cdr3_aa: CASSSTPEDRSRGYTF

clone_size: NA
v_call: TRBV7-8
d_call: TRBD2
j_call: TRBJ2-7
cdr3_nt: TGTGCCAGCAGCTTAGGGCCGGGGGGACTAGAAACATACGAGCAGTACTTC
cdr3_aa: CASSLGPGGLETYEQYF

clone_size: NA
v_call: TRBV15
d_call: NA
j_call: TRBJ1-1
cdr3_nt: TGTGCCACCAGCAGAGGCGGCAGGGTGCACACTGAAGCTTTCTTT
cdr3_aa: CATSRGGRVHTEAFF

clone_size: NA
v_call: TRBV6-1
d_call: TRBD1
j_call: TRBJ1-2
cdr3_nt: TGTGCCAGCAGTGAACGGGGACAGAGAAACTATGGCTACACCTTC
cdr3_aa: CASSERGQRNYGYTF

clone_size: few
v_call: TRBV12-5
d_call: TRBD1
j_call: TRBJ1-2
cdr3_nt: TGTGCTAGTGGTCCTCCGGGACAGAACTATGGCTACACCTTC
cdr3_aa: CASGPPGQNYGYTF

clone_size: NA
v_call: TRBV7-3
d_call: TRBD1
j_call: TRBJ1-2
cdr3_nt: TGTGCCAGCAGCCAAATAGGGGGCGCGAATGGCTACACCTTC
cdr3_aa: CASSQIGGANGYTF